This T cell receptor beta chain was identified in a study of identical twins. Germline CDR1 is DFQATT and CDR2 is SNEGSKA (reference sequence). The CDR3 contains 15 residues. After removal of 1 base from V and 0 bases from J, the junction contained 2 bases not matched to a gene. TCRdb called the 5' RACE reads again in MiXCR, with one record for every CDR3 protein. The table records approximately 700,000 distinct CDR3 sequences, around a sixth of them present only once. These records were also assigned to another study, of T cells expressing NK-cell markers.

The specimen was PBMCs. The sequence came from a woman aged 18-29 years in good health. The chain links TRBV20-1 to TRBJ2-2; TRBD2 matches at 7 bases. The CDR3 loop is CSARGAGANTGELFF. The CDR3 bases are TGCAGTGCTAGAGGGGCGGGGGCGAACACCGGGGAGCTGTTTTTT.